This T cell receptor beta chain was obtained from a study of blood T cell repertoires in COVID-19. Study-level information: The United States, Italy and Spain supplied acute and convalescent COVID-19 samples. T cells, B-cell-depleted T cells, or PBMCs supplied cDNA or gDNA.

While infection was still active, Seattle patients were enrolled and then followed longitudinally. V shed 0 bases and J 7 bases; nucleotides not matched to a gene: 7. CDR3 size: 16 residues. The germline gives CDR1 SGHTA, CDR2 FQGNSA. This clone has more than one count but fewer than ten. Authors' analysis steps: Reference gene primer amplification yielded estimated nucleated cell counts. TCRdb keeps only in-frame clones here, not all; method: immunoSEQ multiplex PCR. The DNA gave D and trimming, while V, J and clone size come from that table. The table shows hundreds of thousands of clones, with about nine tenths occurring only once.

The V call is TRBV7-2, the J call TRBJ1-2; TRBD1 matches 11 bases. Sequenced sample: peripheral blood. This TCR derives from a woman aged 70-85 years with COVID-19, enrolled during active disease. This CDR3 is CASSLAPGQGAVGYTF. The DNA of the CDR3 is TGTGCCAGCAGCTTAGCTCCAGGACAGGGGGCCGTTGGCTACACCTTC.